These 28 T cell receptor beta chains originate from one sample sequenced in a study of vaccination effects on CD4 cells after COVID-19. Sequencing was preceded by expansion of antigen-specific CD4+ T cells with viral peptide pools in the ViraFEST assay. Culturing for nine to ten days preceded CD4+ T cell isolation. Profiled with immunoSEQ multiplex PCR; TCRdb holds only in-frame clones, not every one. The sample has 50,000 to 65,000 clones; around 86% are singletons. Their antigen targets remain unknown. The material was CD4+ T cells from PBMCs cultured with HCoV-229E spike peptides, obtained before COVID-19 vaccination. All receptors derive from a human donor who received a COVID-19 vaccine.

The rearrangement joins TRBV6-5 to TRBJ2-1; 8 nucleotides match TRBD2. After removal of 6 bases from V and 5 bases from J, the junction contained 9 bases not matched to a gene. CDR3 length equals 15 residues. CDR1 is MNHEY, CDR2 SVGAGI, per germline. The CDR3 DNA reads TGTGCCAGCAGCGATAGCGGGGCGAGACACAATGAGCAGTTCTTC. This encodes CASSDSGARHNEQFF.

The V gene is TRBV6-6, the J gene TRBJ1-6, with D possibly TRBD1 on 6 matching bases. Germline CDR1 is MNHNY and CDR2 is SVGAGI (reference sequence). This CDR3 spans 16 amino acids. V was cut by 5 bases and J by 10 bases, with 21 bases left in between. As DNA, the CDR3 is TGTGCCAGCAGTGGGGGGCGGGACCGAGCTTGGTCACCCCTCCACTTT. It yields the protein CASSGGRDRAWSPLHF.

The rearrangement links TRBV19 to TRBJ2-1, with 14 bases that match TRBD2. CDR1 and CDR2 from the germline V gene are LNHDA and SQIVND (reference sequence). Unmatched junction bases numbered 7, after V lost 6 bases and J lost 9 bases. The CDR3 covers 15 residues. The CDR3 DNA sequence: TGTGCCAGTAGGCGACTAGCGGGGGGGCTTACTGAGCAGTTCTTC. Translated: CASRRLAGGLTEQFF.

V is TRBV27 and J is TRBJ2-5; no reliable D call. V was pared by 4 bases and J by 4 bases, with 16 bases between. Germline assignment: CDR1 MNHEY and CDR2 SMNVEV (reference sequence). The CDR3 extends over 15 amino acids. CDR3 protein: CASSSPKIGPETQYF. DNA of the CDR3: TGTGCCAGCAGTTCCCCAAAAATCGGGCCAGAGACCCAGTACTTC.

The chain carries TRBV6-5 and TRBJ1-3; TRBD1 is a possible D gene (5 bases). Trimming removed 4 bases from V and 0 bases from J, with 7 bases in between. The CDR3 loop spans 14 amino acids. Germline values: CDR1 MNHEY, CDR2 SVGAGI. The DNA of the CDR3 is TGTGCCAGCAGTTCCGACAGCTCTGGAAACACCATATATTTT. Translation: CASSSDSSGNTIYF.

V gene TRBV19 combines with J gene TRBJ1-1; tentatively, D is TRBD1 (6 bases). This CDR3 has 14 residues. The germline V gene has CDR1 LNHDA and CDR2 SQIVND (reference sequence). Trimming removed 4 bases from V and 10 bases from J, with 19 bases in between. Written as DNA, the CDR3 is TGTGCCAGTAGTACAGGGGCCCCTATGAGAGGAGCTTTCTTT. It is translated as CASSTGAPMRGAFF.

This rearrangement joins TRBV10-3 to TRBJ1-1; D is uncertain. The V and J ends lost 1 base and 1 base respectively, with 7 bases between them. The CDR3 is made up of 14 amino acids. In germline, CDR1 is ENHRY, CDR2 SYGVKD. The CDR3 coding sequence is TGTGCCATCAGTGAGTATAGAGGGAACACTGAAGCTTTCTTT. Amino acid sequence: CAISEYRGNTEAFF.

The chain recombines TRBV4-1 with TRBJ2-2, with 9 nucleotides matching TRBD2. With V trimmed by 1 base and J by 7 bases, 7 bases remained unmatched. CDR3 size: 16 residues. Germline values: CDR1 MGHRA, CDR2 YSYEKL. The CDR3 DNA reads as TGCGCCAGCAGCCAAGGCGGGGGGGTGGTGAGCGGGGAGCTGTTTTTT. Its protein is CASSQGGGVVSGELFF.

This chain connects TRBV7-3 to TRBJ2-1; 8 bases fit TRBD2. Germline V gene sequence: CDR1 SGHTA, CDR2 FQGTGA. V was pared by 1 base and J by 8 bases, with 13 bases of the junction left unmatched. This CDR3 has 17 amino acids. For the CDR3, the DNA is TGTGCCAGCAGCTTAATGTCCGGTCGCGGGGGGAGGGATGAGCAGTTCTTC. Its protein is CASSLMSGRGGRDEQFF.

The chain joins TRBV19 to TRBJ1-6; D perhaps matches TRBD1 (5 bases). Per germline, CDR1 LNHDA and CDR2 SQIVND (reference sequence). V shed 11 bases and J shed 0 bases, with 17 bases lying between them. This CDR3 has 16 residues. In DNA form, the CDR3 reads TGTGCCTCACAGGTCGGCGGTCGCTCCTATAATTCACCCCTCCACTTT. Protein product: CASQVGGRSYNSPLHF.

The chain is built from TRBV9 and TRBJ1-5, with 7 bases identical to TRBD1. Unmatched junction bases numbered 4, after V lost 0 bases and J lost 4 bases. Germline assignment: CDR1 SGDLS and CDR2 YYNGEE. The CDR3 loop spans 15 amino acids. Here the CDR3 DNA reads TGTGCCAGCAGCGTAGGGACAGGAGGAAATCAGCCCCAGCATTTT. This gives the protein CASSVGTGGNQPQHF.

The genes are TRBV27 and TRBJ1-1; 8 bases fit TRBD1. The CDR3 runs 15 residues. The junction had 9 bases not matched to a gene; V was cut back by 5 bases and J by 4 bases. Germline V lookup: CDR1 MNHEY, CDR2 SMNVEV (reference sequence). The CDR3 loop is CASSPFGQGGTEAFF. In DNA, the CDR3 is TGTGCCAGCAGTCCATTCGGACAGGGCGGCACTGAAGCTTTCTTT.

V and J are TRBV25-1 and TRBJ2-3; 7 bases fit TRBD2. Germline assignment: CDR1 MGHDK and CDR2 SYGVNS. J lost 3 bases, V lost 4 bases, and 10 bases had no gene match. The CDR3 has 16 residues. CDR3 sequence (DNA): TGTGCCAGCAGTGCTCGGGGGGTAAGTTGGACAGATACGCAGTATTTT. Its translation is CASSARGVSWTDTQYF.

The chain recombines TRBV28 with TRBJ2-7; D unclear. CDR3 size: 13 residues. The V gene's germline CDR1 is MDHEN and CDR2 SYDVKM. Trimming left V 7 bases short and J 0 bases short, with 10 bases between. The CDR3 DNA reads as TGTGCCAGCAACGATCGGAGCTCCTACGAGCAGTACGTC. It yields the protein CASNDRSSYEQYV.

V gene TRBV29-1 combines with J gene TRBJ1-2; 7 bases are shared with TRBD1. Per germline, CDR1 SQVTM and CDR2 ANQGSEA. V was pared by 7 bases and J by 4 bases, with 3 bases of the junction left unmatched. The CDR3 runs to 11 residues. CDR3 bases: TGCAGCGCGGGGACAGTCTATGGCTACACCTTC. Translating it yields CSAGTVYGYTF.

This chain links TRBV12-3 or TRBV12-4 with TRBJ2-7, with a weak D call TRBD1 (6 bases). With 3 bases removed from V and 5 bases from J, the gap between germline ends came to 11 bases. CDR3 length: 13 amino acids. For the CDR3, the DNA is TGTGCCAGCAGTTTGGCTGGGGGCCACGAGCAGTACGTC. Its protein product is CASSLAGGHEQYV.

This CDR3 reads CASSLDSGGSGANVLTF. The CDR3, as DNA: TGTGCCAGCAGCTTAGATAGCGGGGGCTCTGGGGCCAACGTCCTGACTTTC. The chain recombines TRBV7-2 with TRBJ2-6; TRBD2 matches 9 bases. CDR1 is SGHTA, CDR2 FQGNSA, per germline. The trim removed 1 base at V and 0 bases at J, leaving 1 base unmatched. The CDR3 length is 17 residues.

The rearrangement links TRBV5-8 to TRBJ2-5; no reliable D call. CDR1 and CDR2 from the germline V gene are SGHTS and YDEGEE. Trimming removed 0 bases from V and 2 bases from J, with 5 bases in between. CDR3 length: 13 amino acids. The CDR3 region has the DNA TGTGCCAGCAGCTTGGGCCGACAAGAGACCCAGTACTTC. It codes for CASSLGRQETQYF.

The J gene is TRBJ2-7, the V gene TRBV29-1; a weak D match, TRBD2 (5 bases). The CDR3 runs to 12 residues. Germline CDR1 reads SQVTM; CDR2 reads ANQGSEA. Trimming pared 7 bases from V and 2 bases from J, leaving 12 bases between. The CDR3 DNA is TGCAGCGCCGGGGATACCCCCTACGAGCAGTACGTC. Its translation: CSAGDTPYEQYV.

This chain links TRBV5-5 with TRBJ1-4; 8 bases align to TRBD1. From germline, CDR1 is SGHKS and CDR2 YYEKEE (reference sequence). J was trimmed by 3 bases and V by 2 bases; bases with no gene match: 3. This CDR3 spans 15 amino acids. CDR3 DNA: TGTGCCAGCAGCTTAGGGACAGGTGCTAATGAAAAACTGTTTTTT. It is translated as CASSLGTGANEKLFF.

The chain is built from TRBV9 and TRBJ2-1; TRBD2 might be the D (5 bases). This CDR3 region has 12 residues. V lost 4 bases and J 9 bases, leaving 11 bases between the germline ends. In germline, CDR1 is SGDLS, CDR2 YYNGEE. The chain's CDR3 is CASSSTAGEQFF. In DNA, the CDR3 is TGTGCCAGCAGCTCGACGGCGGGTGAGCAGTTCTTC.

This clone was recorded a few times. The rearrangement uses TRBV3-1 (or the pseudogene TRBV3-2) and TRBJ1-5; tentatively, D is TRBD1 (5 bases). CDR1 LGHDT and CDR2 YNNKEL come from the germline V gene (reference sequence). Trimming cost V 0 bases and J 4 bases, with 10 bases left between them. The CDR3 covers 15 residues. CDR3 DNA sequence: TGTGCCAGCAGCCAAGATTTAGGGGTAAATCAGCCCCAGCATTTT. It specifies CASSQDLGVNQPQHF.

The V gene is TRBV5-1, the J gene TRBJ1-6; tentatively, D is TRBD1 (6 bases). The CDR3 sequence is 18 residues long. The V gene lost 4 bases and the J gene lost 1 base, with 18 bases spanning the gap. CDR1 is SGHRS and CDR2 is YFSETQ in the germline V gene. CDR3 sequence (DNA): TGCGCCAGCAGCCTAAACAACAGGGAGGGGTCCTATAATTCACCCCTCCACTTT. The encoded protein is CASSLNNREGSYNSPLHF.

This chain uses TRBV18 with TRBJ2-4; no definite D call. V lost 3 bases, J lost 8 bases, and 11 bases lay in between. This CDR3 has 13 residues. Germline V gene lookup returns CDR1 KGHSH and CDR2 LQKENI. CDR3 DNA: TGTGCCAGCTCACCGTCTACTATTGACATTCAGTACTTC. Amino acids: CASSPSTIDIQYF.

A single count supports this clone. V usage is TRBV9 and J usage is TRBJ2-3; no clear D. Germline CDR1 SGDLS, CDR2 YYNGEE. V lost 4 bases, J lost 5 bases, and 20 bases lay in between. The CDR3 spans 16 residues. The CDR3 region has the DNA TGTGCCAGCAGCTCAACTCTTATCGGGTCTGGAGATACGCAGTATTTT. The encoded protein is CASSSTLIGSGDTQYF.

The chain links TRBV2 to TRBJ1-1; 9 bases are shared with TRBD1. Germline assignment: CDR1 SNHLY and CDR2 FYNNEI. The trim removed 0 bases at V and 7 bases at J, leaving 12 bases unmatched. The CDR3 length is 17 residues. This CDR3 reads CASSEAPPGQGSDEAFF. In DNA form, the CDR3 reads TGTGCCAGCAGTGAAGCTCCGCCGGGACAGGGATCCGATGAAGCTTTCTTT.

The chain employs TRBV5-1 and TRBJ2-1, with 9 bases that match TRBD2. Germline V lookup: CDR1 SGHRS, CDR2 YFSETQ. This CDR3 comprises 18 residues. V shed 0 bases, J shed 7 bases, and the junction held 14 bases outside the gene matches. The CDR3 region is CASSLEPPGGGAKNEQFF. CDR3 nucleotides: TGCGCCAGCAGCTTGGAACCCCCTGGCGGGGGGGCCAAGAATGAGCAGTTCTTC. The full variable domain, with the rest looked up from reference TRBV5-1 and TRBJ2-1, is KAGVTQTPRYLIKTRGQQVTLSCSPISGHRSVSWYQQTPGQGLQFLFEYFSETQRNKGNFPGRFSGRQFSNSRSEMNVSTLELGDSALYLCASSLEPPGGGAKNEQFFGPGTRLTVL.

The chain couples TRBV10-2 to TRBJ2-3, with TRBD2 matching over 12 bases. Unmatched junction bases numbered 6, after V lost 5 bases and J lost 3 bases. Looked up from germline, CDR1 is WSHSY and CDR2 is SAAADI. The CDR3 is 16 residues long. The CDR3 loop reads CASSSWTSGDTDTQYF. The CDR3 DNA follows: TGCGCCAGCAGTTCCTGGACTAGCGGGGATACAGATACGCAGTATTTT.